This entry describes one T cell receptor (beta chain). This entry comes from a study of blood T cells in healthy people across ages. Germline values: CDR1 SQVTM, CDR2 ANQGSEA. The CDR3 contains 14 residues. Trimming took 4 bases from V and 5 from J, leaving 16 bases between them. Then a second PCR, running roughly 6 to 11 cycles, was carried out with a sample-barcoded 5' primer and a J-beta primer mix. TCRdb processed the 5' RACE reads anew with MiXCR; each CDR3 protein has one entry. This repertoire shows approximately 1,700,000 distinct CDR3 sequences, roughly two fifths found once; its top ten account for under 25%.

The rearrangement links TRBV29-1 to TRBJ2-3; D might be TRBD2 (5 bases). This sequence originates from a human donor in good health. The source material was blood. CDR3: CSVVIGLRVDTQYF. As DNA, the CDR3 is TGCAGCGTTGTAATCGGGTTGAGGGTAGATACGCAGTATTTT.